Below are 30 T cell receptor beta chains sequenced from a single sample in a study of CD8+CD57+ T cells in acquired aplastic anemia. Patients chosen for sequencing had CD8+CD57+ cells that had expanded, as shown by flow cytometry. Genomic DNA was employed as the template in profiling TCR beta VDJ and CDR3. From the reads, TCRdb called clonotypes with MiXCR, one entry per CDR3 protein. The sample consists of around 190,000 distinct CDR3 sequences, approximately 48% of them appearing once. Material for sequencing was sorted CD4+, CD8+, or CD8+CD57+ T cells (not recorded which) from PBMCs. Receptors were obtained from a human donor with aplastic anemia.

The chain carries TRBV2 and TRBJ1-2, with 7 bases lining up with TRBD1. With V trimmed by 6 bases and J by 4 bases, 5 bases remained unmatched. Per germline, CDR1 SNHLY and CDR2 FYNNEI. The CDR3 runs 13 residues. The DNA of the CDR3 is TGTGCCAGCAGGGGGGACAGCGGCTATGGCTACACCTTC. Residues: CASRGDSGYGYTF.

In the case of this clonotype: With a much larger clone just one base away, this may be a read error. The chain employs TRBV12-3 or TRBV12-4 and TRBJ1-1, with TRBD1 as a possible D gene (5 bases). The CDR3 has 15 amino acids. V dropped 7 bases and J dropped 4 bases, with 19 bases sitting between them. CDR3 nucleotides: TGTGCCAGCATCACACGCGGGGGTTCTCCCACTGAAGCTTTCTTT. It specifies CASITRGGSPTEAFF.

The chain has TRBV4-2 and TRBJ2-3, with 8 bases matching TRBD2. The CDR3 loop spans 16 amino acids. With 10 bases clipped from V and 5 bases from J, the junction kept 17 bases outside the gene matches. CDR1 and CDR2 from the germline V gene are LGHNA and YNFKEQ. For the CDR3, the DNA is TGTGCCATCCTAACCACGCGGGGGGATGGTGGAGATACGCAGTATTTT. It translates to CAILTTRGDGGDTQYF.

This clonotype was recorded many times. The chain joins TRBV6-1 to TRBJ1-1; the D gene is possibly TRBD1 (5 bases). V shed 4 bases and J shed 4 bases, with 10 bases lying between them. The CDR3 length is 13 residues. Germline V CDR1 and CDR2: MNHNS, SASEGT. DNA of the CDR3: TGTGCCAGCAGTGTTGGGGGAGTCACTGAAGCTTTCTTT. It encodes CASSVGGVTEAFF.

Only one count was recorded for this clonotype. A much larger clone sits a single nucleotide away, making a read error possible. The genes are TRBV2 and TRBJ2-5, with 10 bases lining up with TRBD1. This CDR3 has 19 residues. The germline V gene encodes CDR1 SNHLY and CDR2 FYNNEI. With V trimmed by 8 bases and J by 3 bases, 21 bases remained unmatched. The CDR3 coding sequence is TGTGCCAGCGGCCGCCTAATTTTGATACGGGACAGGGGAGAAGAGACCCAGTACTTC. It encodes CASGRLILIRDRGEETQYF.

The chain has TRBV9 and TRBJ2-1, with D hard to call. The V and J ends lost 7 bases and 13 bases respectively, with 9 bases between them. Per the germline V gene, CDR1 is SGDLS and CDR2 is YYNGEE. CDR3 size: 9 residues. This CDR3 is CASGIHQFF. CDR3 DNA: TGTGCCAGCGGGATTCATCAGTTCTTC.

The table lists this clonotype with a few counts. The gene calls are TRBV10-2 and TRBJ2-5, with 10 bases lining up with TRBD2. The junction had 12 bases not matched to a gene; V was cut back by 2 bases and J by 9 bases. Germline V gives CDR1 WSHSY, CDR2 SAAADI. The CDR3 is made up of 16 amino acids. The CDR3, as DNA: TGCGCCAGCAGTGAGCCTAGGACTAGCGGCCCCGGGGCCCAGTACTTC. Encoded protein: CASSEPRTSGPGAQYF.

The table lists this clonotype with many counts. The chain recombines TRBV20-1 with TRBJ2-3, with D unclear. Germline V gene lookup returns CDR1 DFQATT and CDR2 SNEGSKA (reference sequence). The V end was cut by 3 bases, the J end by 4 bases, with 14 bases between. This CDR3 contains 14 residues. The CDR3 coding sequence is TGCAGTGCTAGTATTAGCTTCGGTCCAGATACGCAGTATTTT. This gives the protein CSASISFGPDTQYF.

V gene TRBV24-1 combines with J gene TRBJ1-5, with 7 positions matching TRBD1. The V gene end was trimmed by 7 bases and the J gene end by 4 bases; junction bases not matched to a gene: 9. There are 15 residues in the CDR3. Looked up from germline, CDR1 is KGHDR and CDR2 is SFDVKD. CDR3 coding DNA: TGTGCCACCAGGGGGACAGACGGGGGTAATCAGCCCCAGCATTTT. It codes for CATRGTDGGNQPQHF.

This clonotype was picked up a small number of times. Possible read error: a much larger clone is one base away. The genes are TRBV25-1 and TRBJ1-1; no clear D gene. This CDR3 is built from 11 residues. Deletions cut 6 bases from V and 2 bases from J, with 4 bases between. Per germline, CDR1 MGHDK and CDR2 SYGVNS. This CDR3 reads CASRFNTEAFF. CDR3 coding DNA: TGTGCCAGCAGGTTTAACACTGAAGCTTTCTTT.

The table lists this clonotype with many counts. The genes are TRBV19 and TRBJ2-1, with 12 bases aligning to TRBD2. The CDR3 extends over 15 amino acids. V lost 6 bases to trimming and J lost 5 bases; unmatched junction nucleotides: 5. The germline V gene encodes CDR1 LNHDA and CDR2 SQIVND (reference sequence). This chain's CDR3 is CASRPLAGGNNEQFF. CDR3 DNA sequence: TGTGCCAGTAGGCCCCTAGCGGGGGGGAACAATGAGCAGTTCTTC.

The gene calls are TRBV2 and TRBJ1-4; the match to TRBD1 covers 8 bases. Germline trimming cut 6 bases from V and 6 bases from J; bases unmatched to any gene: 3. This CDR3 is 13 amino acids long. CDR1 and CDR2 (germline): SNHLY, FYNNEI. The CDR3 reads CASRDRGYEKLFF. CDR3 DNA sequence: TGTGCCAGCAGAGACAGGGGATATGAAAAACTGTTTTTT.

This clonotype occurred a few times. This chain connects TRBV7-3 to TRBJ2-5; D is unclear. The CDR3 has 14 residues. V shed 5 bases and J shed 2 bases, with 12 bases lying between them. Germline assignment: CDR1 SGHTA and CDR2 FQGTGA. The DNA of the CDR3 is TGTGCCAGCAGCGACGGCAGCAGTCAAGAGACCCAGTACTTC. Amino acid sequence: CASSDGSSQETQYF.

This clonotype was observed at least ten times. The J gene is TRBJ1-1, the V gene TRBV12-3 or TRBV12-4, with 7 bases that match TRBD1. The CDR3 runs 14 residues. The trim removed 6 bases at V and 1 base at J, leaving 5 bases unmatched. Here the CDR3 reads CASRLQGTNTEAFF. CDR3 sequence (DNA): TGTGCCAGCAGATTACAGGGGACGAACACTGAAGCTTTCTTT.

This chain uses TRBV18 with TRBJ1-6; 8 bases fit TRBD1. The J segment lost 7 bases and the V segment lost 6 bases, leaving 2 bases of the junction unmatched. The CDR3 is made up of 13 amino acids. CDR1 and CDR2 (germline): KGHSH, LQKENI. Here the CDR3 DNA reads TGTGCCAGCTCGGACAGGGAGAATTCACCCCTCCACTTT. Protein sequence: CASSDRENSPLHF.

This chain uses TRBV2 with TRBJ1-6; D not certain. The CDR3 loop spans 14 amino acids. V lost 1 base and J lost 13, with 14 bases in between. Germline V gene lookup returns CDR1 SNHLY and CDR2 FYNNEI. CDR3 nucleotides: TGTGCCAGCAGTGAAGGCAGTGGCTTTATGCCCCTCCACTTT. This translates into CASSEGSGFMPLHF.

The chain carries TRBV10-2 and TRBJ2-1; no clear D. The CDR3 sequence is 11 residues long. CDR1 WSHSY and CDR2 SAAADI come from the germline V gene. The V gene lost 10 bases and the J gene lost 10 bases, with 14 bases spanning the gap. The chain's CDR3 is CATSGGREQFF. The CDR3 DNA follows: TGCGCCACCTCGGGTGGGCGAGAGCAGTTCTTC.

The rearrangement uses TRBV6-5 and TRBJ1-1, with 8 bases that match TRBD1. This CDR3 contains 13 residues. J was trimmed by 6 bases and V by 2 bases; bases with no gene match: 2. Germline V gives CDR1 MNHEY, CDR2 SVGAGI. The CDR3 nucleotides are TGTGCCAGCAGTTACCCGACAGGGGCTGAAGCTTTCTTT. It codes for CASSYPTGAEAFF.

At least ten counts were recorded for this clonotype. The gene calls are TRBV20-1 and TRBJ1-1; 8 nucleotides align to TRBD1. The CDR3 is 13 residues long. Unmatched junction bases numbered 4, after V lost 0 bases and J lost 7 bases. CDR1 is DFQATT and CDR2 is SNEGSKA in the germline V gene (reference sequence). CDR3 sequence: CSARDSRGLEAFF. CDR3 in DNA: TGCAGTGCTAGAGACTCCAGGGGGCTTGAAGCTTTCTTT.

This clonotype appeared many times. The chain recombines TRBV5-1 with TRBJ1-6; 7 nucleotides line up with TRBD1. The junction had 3 bases not matched to a gene; V was cut back by 2 bases and J by 1 base. Germline-derived CDR1 and CDR2 are SGHRS and YFSETQ. CDR3 length equals 16 residues. CDR3 protein: CASSLQGISYNSPLHF. The CDR3, as DNA: TGCGCCAGCAGCTTACAGGGGATATCCTATAATTCACCCCTCCACTTT.

The chain employs TRBV5-1 and TRBJ2-1; maybe TRBD1 (7 bases). Germline-derived CDR1 and CDR2 are SGHRS and YFSETQ. Trimming removed 4 bases at V and 7 bases at J, with 18 bases between. This CDR3 contains 15 residues. CDR3 region: CASSPRAGGTNEQFF. Here the CDR3 DNA reads TGCGCCAGCAGCCCCCGGGCAGGGGGGACGAATGAGCAGTTCTTC.

There are many counts of this clonotype. The chain combines TRBV11-2 with TRBJ2-2; 14 bases align to TRBD2. With V trimmed by 5 bases and J by 7 bases, 12 bases remained unmatched. Germline values: CDR1 SGHAT, CDR2 FQNNGV. The CDR3 has 18 amino acids. CDR3 nucleotide sequence: TGTGCCAGCAGCCAGACGACTAGCGGGGGGGCCTACGGCGGGGAGCTGTTTTTT. Translation: CASSQTTSGGAYGGELFF.

This chain joins TRBV19 and TRBJ1-6; D gene ambiguous. Per germline, CDR1 LNHDA and CDR2 SQIVND (reference sequence). The V and J ends lost 2 bases and 5 bases respectively, with 7 bases between them. CDR3 length: 14 residues. This CDR3 reads CASSIRDNNSPLHF. In DNA, the CDR3 is TGTGCCAGTAGTATAAGGGATAATAATTCACCCCTCCACTTT.

V and J are TRBV5-1 and TRBJ2-3; D may be TRBD2 (6 bases). Germline CDR1 reads SGHRS; CDR2 reads YFSETQ. V lost 8 bases and J 2 bases, leaving 18 bases between the germline ends. CDR3 length: 15 amino acids. The CDR3 is CASKRGVGDTDTQYF. In DNA form, the CDR3 reads TGCGCCAGTAAGCGCGGGGTTGGGGACACAGATACGCAGTATTTT.

In this sample, this clonotype turned up many times. The rearrangement joins TRBV11-2 to TRBJ2-1; 9 positions agree with TRBD2. Unmatched junction bases numbered 4, after V lost 5 bases and J lost 2 bases. Germline-derived CDR1 and CDR2 are SGHAT and FQNNGV. CDR3 length: 15 residues. The CDR3 loop reads CASSPSGTPYNEQFF. The CDR3 DNA sequence: TGTGCCAGCAGCCCTAGCGGGACGCCCTACAATGAGCAGTTCTTC.

This clonotype was counted many times. This sequence joins TRBV15 and TRBJ2-3; no clear D gene. Per the germline V gene, CDR1 is LNHNV and CDR2 is YYDKDF (reference sequence). The CDR3 has 15 residues. Trimming took 3 bases from V and 0 from J, leaving 10 bases between them. CDR3 DNA sequence: TGTGCCACCAGCAGGGCCGACATTAGCACAGATACGCAGTATTTT. This gives the protein CATSRADISTDTQYF. Full variable domain (rest looked up from reference TRBV15 and TRBJ2-3): DAMVIQNPRYQVTQFGKPVTLSCSQTLNHNVMYWYQQKSSQAPKLLFHYYDKDFNNEADTPDNFQSRRPNTSFCFLDIRSPGLGDTAMYLCATSRADISTDTQYFGPGTRLTVL.

The sample holds a few counts of this clonotype. CDR3 sequence reads: CASSLDGGEQYF. The CDR3 DNA sequence: TGTGCCAGCAGCTTAGACGGGGGGGAGCAGTACTTC. The chain couples TRBV7-2 to TRBJ2-7; 7 nucleotides line up with TRBD2. CDR3 size: 12 residues. V gave up 1 base and J gave up 7 bases; unmatched junction bases: 1. Germline V CDR1 and CDR2: SGHTA, FQGNSA.

The CDR3 DNA reads TGCAGTGCTAGAGTAGGGAGGTGGGGCTACACCTTC. Its translation is CSARVGRWGYTF. V gene TRBV20-1 combines with J gene TRBJ1-2; D uncertain. Trimming removed 1 base at V and 8 bases at J, with 11 bases between. Per germline, CDR1 DFQATT and CDR2 SNEGSKA (reference sequence). There are 12 residues in the CDR3.

Ten or more counts support this clonotype. J is TRBJ2-1 and V is TRBV4-1; 10 bases line up with TRBD2. Per the germline V gene, CDR1 is MGHRA and CDR2 is YSYEKL. The CDR3 runs to 16 residues. V lost 0 bases, J lost 8 bases, and 7 bases stayed unmatched. The CDR3 is CASSQELAGAGDEQFF. The CDR3 bases are TGCGCCAGCAGCCAAGAGCTAGCGGGGGCTGGGGATGAGCAGTTCTTC.

The chain has TRBV20-1 and TRBJ1-5; 7 nucleotides agree with TRBD1. The germline gives CDR1 DFQATT, CDR2 SNEGSKA (reference sequence). The CDR3 consists of 16 residues. Trimming removed 5 bases from V and 0 bases from J; junction bases left unmatched: 10. CDR3: CSAVPGTANSNQPQHF. The CDR3 DNA reads as TGCAGTGCTGTTCCCGGGACAGCTAATAGCAATCAGCCCCAGCATTTT.